The 21 T cell receptor beta chains listed next were all sequenced from one sample in a study of blood T cell repertoires in COVID-19 (dated by TCRdb to 2020 to 2022). The library was obtained by the immunoSEQ multiplex PCR assay. TCRdb took over this immuneACCESS table, retaining in-frame rearrangements with V and J assigned. Such tables are incomplete; in checked studies, under half of the missing clones stem from an unresolved V gene, and the remainder is unexplained. Within this sample are 100,000 to 150,000 clones, with around nine tenths of them counted one time only. The ten largest clonotypes hold about 2.1% of the sample. The sequenced sample was peripheral blood. All receptors derive from a woman aged 45-60 years with acute or convalescent COVID-19.

The table lists this clone with a count of one. The chain has TRBV27 and TRBJ1-6; 10 positions match TRBD1. Germline trimming cut 8 bases from V and 10 bases from J; bases unmatched to any gene: 8. Germline loops: CDR1 MNHEY, CDR2 SMNVEV (reference sequence). The CDR3 spans 14 residues. CDR3 in DNA: TGTGCCAGCTCACTTGGACAGGGGGGATCACCCCTCCACTTT. It yields the protein CASSLGQGGSPLHF.

The V gene is TRBV30, the J gene TRBJ1-1; a weak D match, TRBD1 (6 bases). The V end lost 0 bases, the J end lost 0 bases, and 11 bases lay between the germline ends. The V gene's germline CDR1 is GTSNPN and CDR2 SVGIG (reference sequence). This CDR3 region has 15 residues. CDR3 in amino acids: CAWSVGQGMNTEAFF. The CDR3 bases are TGTGCCTGGAGTGTAGGTCAGGGGATGAACACTGAAGCTTTCTTT.

This clone has a single count. The V gene is TRBV30, the J gene TRBJ1-1; 9 positions agree with TRBD1. Germline V gene data show CDR1 as GTSNPN and CDR2 as SVGIG (reference sequence). This CDR3 contains 13 residues. V lost 4 bases and J lost 7; bases outside the gene matches: 7. CDR3 loop: CAWITGGAGEAFF. As DNA, the CDR3 is TGTGCCTGGATTACAGGGGGCGCAGGTGAAGCTTTCTTT.

DNA of the CDR3: TGTGCCAGCTCACCGGGGGGGGGCGTCACTGAAGCTTTCTTT. Protein product: CASSPGGGVTEAFF. J is TRBJ1-1 and V is TRBV18, with a possible D match to TRBD1 (6 bases). Germline CDR1 KGHSH, CDR2 LQKENI. This CDR3 has 14 amino acids. The V end lost 3 bases, the J end lost 4 bases, and 12 bases lay between the germline ends.

The gene calls are TRBV19 and TRBJ1-5; D might be TRBD1 (6 bases). Trimming took 5 bases from V and 6 from J, leaving 17 bases between them. CDR3 length: 15 residues. The germline CDR1 and CDR2 sequences are LNHDA and SQIVND (reference sequence). The chain's CDR3 is CASSPKAGVGQPQHF. For the CDR3, the DNA is TGTGCCAGTAGTCCCAAAGCAGGGGTAGGTCAGCCCCAGCATTTT. Full variable domain (outside the CDR3, taken from reference TRBV19 and TRBJ1-5): DGGITQSPKYLFRKEGQNVTLSCEQNLNHDAMYWYRQDPGQGLRLIYYSQIVNDFQKGDIAEGYSVSREKKESFPLTVTSAQKNPTAFYLCASSPKAGVGQPQHFGDGTRLSIL.

In its sample, this clone was seen once. The chain combines TRBV10-1 with TRBJ2-2, with 9 bases identical to TRBD2. CDR1 is WNHNN and CDR2 is SYGVQD in the germline V gene (reference sequence). V trimming: 0 bases; J trimming: 1 base; junction bases outside the gene matches: 3. CDR3 length equals 17 residues. The CDR3 here is CASSESWTSENTGELFF. The DNA of the CDR3 is TGCGCCAGCAGTGAGTCATGGACTAGCGAGAACACCGGGGAGCTGTTTTTT.

V is TRBV10-3 and J is TRBJ2-5; tentatively, D is TRBD1 (5 bases). This CDR3 has 14 residues. CDR1 is ENHRY, CDR2 SYGVKD, per germline. Trimming removed 3 bases from V and 4 bases from J, with 12 bases in between. This chain's CDR3 is CAISERGSGETQYF. The CDR3 bases are TGTGCCATCAGTGAAAGGGGTTCAGGAGAGACCCAGTACTTC.

The chain links TRBV24-1 to TRBJ2-2; 7 bases map to TRBD1. CDR3 size: 16 residues. CDR1 and CDR2 from the germline V gene are KGHDR and SFDVKD. V lost 4 bases and J lost 2; bases outside the gene matches: 6. CDR3 residues: CATSESGTVNTGELFF. DNA of the CDR3: TGTGCCACCAGTGAGTCCGGGACAGTCAACACCGGGGAGCTGTTTTTT.

This sequence joins TRBV11-2 and TRBJ2-3; D not resolved. Germline assignment: CDR1 SGHAT and CDR2 FQNNGV. The germline V and J ends were trimmed by 0 bases and 14 bases, with 15 bases remaining between them. The length of the CDR3 is 13 residues. CDR3 nucleotide sequence: TGTGCCAGCAGCTTAGATTGGTCGGCCACGGGGTATTTT. It is translated as CASSLDWSATGYF.

This rearrangement joins TRBV19 to TRBJ1-3; maybe TRBD1 (6 bases). Germline CDR1 LNHDA, CDR2 SQIVND (reference sequence). The V gene lost 2 bases and the J gene lost 0 bases, with 17 bases spanning the gap. The CDR3 contains 18 residues. The CDR3 DNA follows: TGTGCCAGTAGTATAACCCCAACAGGGCAGAGCTCTGGAAACACCATATATTTT. This encodes CASSITPTGQSSGNTIYF.

The table lists this clone with a few counts. The genes are TRBV19 and TRBJ1-1; 7 bases are a match to TRBD1. The CDR3 runs 15 residues. Losses at the gene ends were 7 bases for V and 5 bases for J; bases not matched to a gene: 13. Per the germline V gene, CDR1 is LNHDA and CDR2 is SQIVND (reference sequence). CDR3 nucleotides: TGTGCCAGTACCGGACCCGAGACAGGGTGGACTGAAGCTTTCTTT. Amino acids: CASTGPETGWTEAFF. The full variable domain, rest sourced from reference TRBV19 and TRBJ1-1, is DGGITQSPKYLFRKEGQNVTLSCEQNLNHDAMYWYRQDPGQGLRLIYYSQIVNDFQKGDIAEGYSVSREKKESFPLTVTSAQKNPTAFYLCASTGPETGWTEAFFGQGTRLTVV.

This chain connects TRBV5-8 to TRBJ2-7; the match to TRBD1 covers 12 bases. Germline CDR1 is SGHTS and CDR2 is YDEGEE. The V and J ends lost 7 bases and 3 bases, in that order; junction bases with no gene match: 2. This CDR3 has 13 amino acids. CDR3 amino acids: CASRDRGRYEQYF. The CDR3 nucleotides read TGTGCCAGCCGGGACAGGGGGCGCTACGAGCAGTACTTC. The full variable domain, with the rest looked up from reference TRBV5-8 and TRBJ2-7, is EAGVTQSPTHLIKTRGQQATLRCSPISGHTSVYWYQQALGLGLQFLLWYDEGEERNRGNFPPRFSGRQFPNYSSELNVNALELEDSALYLCASRDRGRYEQYFGPGTRLTVT.

The chain has TRBV6-6 and TRBJ2-3; perhaps TRBD2 as D (7 bases). CDR1 is MNHNY and CDR2 is SVGAGI in the germline V gene (reference sequence). The CDR3 length is 16 residues. V dropped 7 bases and J dropped 3 bases, with 20 bases sitting between them. The CDR3 is CASTWLEGGSTDTQYF. For the CDR3, the DNA is TGTGCCAGCACCTGGTTAGAGGGGGGGTCGACAGATACGCAGTATTTT.

There are a few counts of this clone. V and J are TRBV6-6 and TRBJ2-3; TRBD1 matches at 7 bases. V was pared by 1 base and J by 4 bases, with 5 bases of the junction left unmatched. The CDR3 spans 15 residues. From germline, CDR1 is MNHNY and CDR2 SVGAGI (reference sequence). The CDR3: CASSYLGQVPDTQYF. CDR3 nucleotides: TGTGCCAGCAGTTACTTAGGACAGGTCCCAGATACGCAGTATTTT.

The chain combines TRBV29-1 with TRBJ2-2, with TRBD1 matching over 8 bases. The CDR3 loop spans 14 amino acids. V lost 7 bases and J lost 3; bases outside the gene matches: 7. Germline CDR1 and CDR2: SQVTM and ANQGSEA. CDR3 bases: TGCAGCGCCTCGACAGGGGTGGACACCGGGGAGCTGTTTTTT. As protein: CSASTGVDTGELFF.

This clone was counted only a few times. V is TRBV5-1 and J is TRBJ1-5; 7 bases map to TRBD1. The CDR3 sequence is 15 residues long. The germline gives CDR1 SGHRS, CDR2 YFSETQ. The CDR3 nucleotides read TGCACTCCCGGGGGAGACAGGGACAGCAATCAGCCCCAGCATTTT. Its protein product is CTPGGDRDSNQPQHF.

The chain combines TRBV5-6 with TRBJ1-6; maybe TRBD1 (5 bases). Germline lookup yields CDR1 SGHDT and CDR2 YYEEEE. V lost 4 bases to trimming and J lost 7 bases, with 9 bases between them. The CDR3 spans 13 residues. The CDR3 region has the DNA TGTGCCAGCAGCCGGACAAAGAATTCACCCCTCCACTTT. Amino acids: CASSRTKNSPLHF.

This chain joins TRBV27 and TRBJ2-7; possible D gene TRBD1, 6 bases. Germline values: CDR1 MNHEY, CDR2 SMNVEV (reference sequence). CDR3 length equals 14 residues. The ends were cut back, 3 bases at V and 5 bases at J, with 14 bases in the middle. The CDR3 DNA follows: TGTGCCAGCAGTTTCGGAAGGGGGTTCCACGAGCAGTACTTC. It yields the protein CASSFGRGFHEQYF.

This chain links TRBV11-2 with TRBJ2-7; D is undetermined. Germline V gene sequence: CDR1 SGHAT, CDR2 FQNNGV. V was trimmed by 0 bases and J by 3 bases, leaving 3 bases between them. This CDR3 has 12 residues. The CDR3 spells CASSLDLYEQYF. DNA of the CDR3: TGTGCCAGCAGCTTAGATCTCTACGAGCAGTACTTC.

The chain combines TRBV2 with TRBJ1-5, with D tentatively TRBD1 (5 bases). The V gene's germline CDR1 is SNHLY and CDR2 FYNNEI. Trimming stripped 4 bases from V and 5 bases from J, with 9 bases between. CDR3 length: 13 amino acids. The CDR3 DNA is TGTGCCAGCAGTGTTCGGGGGGATCAGCCCCAGCATTTT. It codes for CASSVRGDQPQHF.

This clone was counted a few times. This chain joins TRBV4-3 and TRBJ2-3; 10 bases are shared with TRBD2. The CDR3 runs 19 residues. The ends lost 0 bases at V and 3 bases at J; junction bases unmatched: 12. Germline CDR1 reads LGHNA; CDR2 reads YSLEER. The CDR3 nucleotides read TGCGCCAGCAGCCAAGATCTCGCAGGGCCTAGCGGGAGAACAGATACGCAGTATTTT. The encoded protein is CASSQDLAGPSGRTDTQYF.